These 13 T cell receptor beta chains were sequenced from one sample in a study of shared clonotypes between healthy human individuals (dated by TCRdb to about 2020). Library preparation used the immunoSEQ multiplex PCR assay. Sourced from immuneACCESS, this table was stored by TCRdb with only in-frame sequences that have V and J called. A share of the clones is absent; for the studies checked, an unresolved V gene accounts for under half, and the remainder has no known explanation. Within this sample are 450,000 to 500,000 clones, with approximately 81% of them counted one time only. The ten largest clones capture more than 9.5% of the sample. Sequenced sample: PBMCs. Receptors were obtained from a woman in her thirties or forties in good health. Some clones in this sample may be carry-over from other donors' samples.

This CDR3 is CSVEGGRGHPYEQYF. The DNA for the CDR3 is TGCAGCGTTGAAGGAGGGCGCGGACATCCCTACGAGCAGTACTTC. The chain is built from TRBV29-1 and TRBJ2-7; the D call may be TRBD1 or TRBD2 (5 bases each). Trimming removed 1 base at V and 2 bases at J, with 15 bases between. The length of the CDR3 is 15 residues. CDR1 SQVTM and CDR2 ANQGSEA come from the germline V gene.

This clone was detected a few times. J is TRBJ2-1 and V is TRBV7-3; unclear D gene. CDR3 length equals 13 residues. The germline CDR1 and CDR2 sequences are SGHTA and FQGTGA. Trimming cost V 2 bases and J 7 bases, with 9 bases left between them. DNA for the CDR3: TGTGCCAGCAGCTTAGGGGAATCAAATGAGCAGTTCTTC. This gives the protein CASSLGESNEQFF. Combining the CDR3 with reference TRBV7-3 and TRBJ2-1 gives the whole variable domain GAGVSQTPSNKVTEKGKYVELRCDPISGHTALYWYRQSLGQGPEFLIYFQGTGAADDSGLPNDRFFAVRPEGSVSTLKIQRTERGDSAVYLCASSLGESNEQFFGPGTRLTVL.

This clone showed up just once. The chain employs TRBV9 and TRBJ2-2; no clear D gene. CDR1 and CDR2 (germline): SGDLS, YYNGEE. The CDR3 length is 15 residues. V was clipped by 2 bases and J by 0 bases, with 8 bases between them. CDR3 in amino acids: CASSVSAPNTGELFF. CDR3 in DNA: TGTGCCAGCAGCGTTTCGGCCCCGAACACCGGGGAGCTGTTTTTT.

This sequence joins TRBV30 and TRBJ1-5; D is uncertain. Germline-derived CDR1 and CDR2 are GTSNPN and SVGIG (reference sequence). The CDR3 sequence is 14 residues long. V lost 3 bases, J lost 4 bases, and 13 bases lay in between. CDR3 residues: CAWSLEQINQPQHF. DNA of the CDR3: TGTGCCTGGAGCCTGGAGCAGATTAATCAGCCCCAGCATTTT.

The genes are TRBV18 and TRBJ2-1, with D maybe TRBD1 (5 bases). V lost 0 bases and J lost 5, with 11 bases in between. In germline, CDR1 is KGHSH, CDR2 LQKENI. The length of the CDR3 is 15 residues. The CDR3 nucleotides are TGTGCCAGCTCACCACCGGGGCAACGGAACAATGAGCAGTTCTTC. It yields the protein CASSPPGQRNNEQFF.

V gene TRBV7-9 combines with J gene TRBJ2-1; 11 nucleotides line up with TRBD2. Unmatched junction bases numbered 8, after V lost 4 bases and J lost 9 bases. This CDR3 has 15 amino acids. The V gene's germline CDR1 is SEHNR and CDR2 FQNEAQ (reference sequence). The CDR3 loop reads CASSSIAGGPFEQFF. In nucleotides, the CDR3 is TGTGCCAGCAGCTCAATAGCGGGAGGGCCATTTGAGCAGTTCTTC.

To note about this clone: The likely explanation is a read error, given a far larger clone one base away. This same CDR3 is encoded by further DNA sequences in the sample. The rearrangement uses TRBV30 and TRBJ1-5; 12 bases fit TRBD1. V was pared by 1 base and J by 6 bases, with 10 bases of the junction left unmatched. CDR1 is GTSNPN, CDR2 SVGIG, per germline (reference sequence). This CDR3 is built from 17 residues. CDR3 region: CAWSALGGQGASQPQHF. The DNA for the CDR3 is TGTGCCTGGAGTGCACTCGGGGGACAGGGGGCGAGTCAGCCCCAGCATTTT.

The chain employs TRBV10-3 and TRBJ2-3, with 12 bases lining up with TRBD2. This CDR3 is 15 amino acids long. J gave up 0 bases and V 10 bases, and 5 bases lay outside the gene matches. Germline loops: CDR1 ENHRY, CDR2 SYGVKD. The CDR3 coding sequence is TGTGCCACTTGGACTAGCGGGGTTAGCACAGATACGCAGTATTTT. Amino acids: CATWTSGVSTDTQYF.

This chain links TRBV7-2 with TRBJ2-7, with D perhaps assigned TRBD1 or TRBD2 (5 bases each). The V and J ends lost 5 bases and 6 bases respectively, with 11 bases between them. This CDR3 spans 12 amino acids. Per the germline V gene, CDR1 is SGHTA and CDR2 is FQGNSA. CDR3 loop: CASSRGLGEQYF. The DNA of the CDR3 is TGTGCCAGCAGCCGGGGCTTAGGCGAGCAGTACTTC. The full variable domain, rest sourced from reference TRBV7-2 and TRBJ2-7, is GAGVSQSPSNKVTEKGKDVELRCDPISGHTALYWYRQSLGQGLEFLIYFQGNSAPDKSGLPSDRFSAERTGGSVSTLTIQRTQQEDSAVYLCASSRGLGEQYFGPGTRLTVT.

CDR3 bases: TGTGCCAGCAGCTTACAACAGGGAACCCCCCAAGAGACCCAGTACTTC. Its protein is CASSLQQGTPQETQYF. The chain uses TRBV7-8 and TRBJ2-5; a possible D gene is TRBD1 (6 bases). The CDR3 is 16 amino acids. V lost 2 bases and J 1 base, leaving 14 bases between the germline ends. Germline V CDR1 and CDR2: SGHVS, FQNEAQ.

Note on this clone: This likely traces to a read error, being one base from a far larger clone. The chain has TRBV28 and TRBJ2-2; D is undetermined. V dropped 11 bases and J dropped 4 bases, with 11 bases sitting between them. Germline V gives CDR1 MDHEN, CDR2 SYDVKM. The CDR3 spans 12 residues. The CDR3: CAGTIFTGELFF. The DNA of the CDR3 is TGTGCCGGCACCATCTTCACCGGGGAGCTGTTTTTT. The full variable domain, with the rest looked up from reference TRBV28 and TRBJ2-2, is DVKVTQSSRYLVKRTGEKVFLECVQDMDHENMFWYRQDPGLGLRLIYFSYDVKMKEKGDIPEGYSVSREKKERFSLILESASTNQTSMYLCAGTIFTGELFFGEGSRLTVL.

This clone appeared a single time. The rearrangement links TRBV7-9 to TRBJ1-2; 7 bases agree with TRBD1. Losses at the gene ends were 5 bases for V and 9 bases for J; bases not matched to a gene: 12. This CDR3 has 14 residues. Per the germline V gene, CDR1 is SEHNR and CDR2 is FQNEAQ (reference sequence). The DNA of the CDR3 is TGTGCCAGCAGCCAAGGGGAGGGGGCAGTTAGCTACACCTTC. Protein sequence: CASSQGEGAVSYTF.

In this sample, this clone turned up once. V gene TRBV30 combines with J gene TRBJ2-5; 9 positions agree with TRBD1. Germline lookup yields CDR1 GTSNPN and CDR2 SVGIG (reference sequence). The ends lost 1 base at V and 4 bases at J; junction bases unmatched: 13. This CDR3 is built from 17 residues. The DNA of the CDR3 is TGTGCCTGGAGTGGGTTGGGACAGGGACTTTGGGCAGAGACCCAGTACTTC. Translating gives CAWSGLGQGLWAETQYF.